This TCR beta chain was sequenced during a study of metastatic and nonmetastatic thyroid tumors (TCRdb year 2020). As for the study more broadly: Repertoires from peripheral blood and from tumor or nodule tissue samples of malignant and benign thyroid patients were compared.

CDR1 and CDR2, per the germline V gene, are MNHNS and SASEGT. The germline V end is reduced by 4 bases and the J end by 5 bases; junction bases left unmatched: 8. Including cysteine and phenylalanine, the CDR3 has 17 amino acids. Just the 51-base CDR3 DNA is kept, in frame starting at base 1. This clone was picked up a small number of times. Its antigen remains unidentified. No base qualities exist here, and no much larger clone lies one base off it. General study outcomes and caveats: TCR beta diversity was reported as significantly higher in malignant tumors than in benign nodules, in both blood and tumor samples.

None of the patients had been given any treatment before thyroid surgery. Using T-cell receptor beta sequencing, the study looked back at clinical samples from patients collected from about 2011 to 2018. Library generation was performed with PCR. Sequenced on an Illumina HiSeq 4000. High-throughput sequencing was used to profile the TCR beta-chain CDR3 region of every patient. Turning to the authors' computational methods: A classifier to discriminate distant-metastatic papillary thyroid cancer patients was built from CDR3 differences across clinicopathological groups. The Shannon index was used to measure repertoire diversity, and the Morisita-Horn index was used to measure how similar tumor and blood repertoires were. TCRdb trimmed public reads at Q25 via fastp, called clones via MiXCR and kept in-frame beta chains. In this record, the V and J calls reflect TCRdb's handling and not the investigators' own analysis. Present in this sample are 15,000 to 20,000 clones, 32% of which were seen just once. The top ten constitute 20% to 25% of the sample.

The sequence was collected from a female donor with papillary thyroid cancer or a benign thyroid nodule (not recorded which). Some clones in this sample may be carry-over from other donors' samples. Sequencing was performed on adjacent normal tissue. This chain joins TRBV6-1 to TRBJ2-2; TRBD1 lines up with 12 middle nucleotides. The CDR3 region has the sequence CASSAKGQGAGTGELFF. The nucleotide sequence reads TGTGCCAGCAGTGCTAAGGGACAGGGGGCAGGGACCGGGGAGCTGTTTTTT.